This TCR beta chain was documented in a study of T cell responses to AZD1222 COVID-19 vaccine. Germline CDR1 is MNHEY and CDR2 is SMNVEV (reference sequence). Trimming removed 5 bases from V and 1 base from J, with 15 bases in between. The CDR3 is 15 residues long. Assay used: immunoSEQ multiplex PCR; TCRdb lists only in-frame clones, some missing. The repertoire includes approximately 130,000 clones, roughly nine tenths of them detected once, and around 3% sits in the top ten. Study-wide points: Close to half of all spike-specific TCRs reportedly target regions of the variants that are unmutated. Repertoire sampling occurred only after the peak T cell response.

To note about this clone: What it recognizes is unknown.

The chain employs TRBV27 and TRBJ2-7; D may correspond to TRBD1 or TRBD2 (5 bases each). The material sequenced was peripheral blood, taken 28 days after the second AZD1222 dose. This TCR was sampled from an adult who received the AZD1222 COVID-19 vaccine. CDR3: CASSPSGTYSYEQYF. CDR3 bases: TGTGCCAGCAGTCCCTCCGGGACGTATTCCTACGAGCAGTACTTC.